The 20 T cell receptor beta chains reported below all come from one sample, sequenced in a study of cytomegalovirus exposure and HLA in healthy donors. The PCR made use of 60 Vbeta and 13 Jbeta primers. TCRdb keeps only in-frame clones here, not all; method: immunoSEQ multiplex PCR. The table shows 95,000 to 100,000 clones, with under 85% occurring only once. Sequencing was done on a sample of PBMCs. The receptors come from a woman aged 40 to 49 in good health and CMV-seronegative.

The CDR3: CASSSREANVLTF. The CDR3 DNA follows: TGTGCCAGCAGCTCCCGGGAGGCCAACGTCCTGACTTTC. This rearrangement joins TRBV7-9 to TRBJ2-6, with a weak D call TRBD2 (5 bases). The CDR3 is made up of 13 amino acids. CDR1 and CDR2 (germline): SEHNR, FQNEAQ (reference sequence). Trimming stripped 4 bases from V and 6 bases from J, with 7 bases between.

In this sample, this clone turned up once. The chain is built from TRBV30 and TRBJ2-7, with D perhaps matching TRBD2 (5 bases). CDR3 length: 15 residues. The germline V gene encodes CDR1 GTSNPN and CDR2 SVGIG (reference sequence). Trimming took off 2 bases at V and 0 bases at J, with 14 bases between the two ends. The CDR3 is CAWSNSDRGSYEQYF. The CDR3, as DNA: TGTGCCTGGAGTAACAGCGATCGGGGCTCCTACGAGCAGTACTTC.

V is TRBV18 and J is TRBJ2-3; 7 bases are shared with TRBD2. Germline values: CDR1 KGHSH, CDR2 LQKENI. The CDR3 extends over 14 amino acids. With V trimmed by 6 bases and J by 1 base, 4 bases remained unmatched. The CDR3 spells CASSSRGGTDTQYF. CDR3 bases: TGTGCCAGCTCCTCACGGGGGGGCACAGATACGCAGTATTTT.

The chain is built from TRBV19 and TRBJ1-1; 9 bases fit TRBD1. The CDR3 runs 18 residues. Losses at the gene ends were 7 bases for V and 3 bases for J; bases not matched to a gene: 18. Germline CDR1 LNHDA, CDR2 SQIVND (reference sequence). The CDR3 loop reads CASIRQTGGTKSDTEAFF. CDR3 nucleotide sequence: TGTGCCAGTATTCGTCAAACAGGGGGCACGAAGTCAGACACTGAAGCTTTCTTT.

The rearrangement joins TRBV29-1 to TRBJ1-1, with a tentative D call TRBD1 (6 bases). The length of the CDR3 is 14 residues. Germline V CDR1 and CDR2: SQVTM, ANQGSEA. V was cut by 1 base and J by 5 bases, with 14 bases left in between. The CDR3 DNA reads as TGCAGCGTTGAAGTATGGGGGCGAAGGACTGAAGCTTTCTTT. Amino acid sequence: CSVEVWGRRTEAFF.

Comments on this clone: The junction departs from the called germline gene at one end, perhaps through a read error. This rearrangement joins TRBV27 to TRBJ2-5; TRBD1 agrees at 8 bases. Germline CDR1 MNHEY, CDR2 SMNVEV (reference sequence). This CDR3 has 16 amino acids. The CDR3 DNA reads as TGTGCCTGCAGTTTACGCTACAGGGGGAACCAAGAGACCCAGTACTTC. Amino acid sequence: CACSLRYRGNQETQYF.

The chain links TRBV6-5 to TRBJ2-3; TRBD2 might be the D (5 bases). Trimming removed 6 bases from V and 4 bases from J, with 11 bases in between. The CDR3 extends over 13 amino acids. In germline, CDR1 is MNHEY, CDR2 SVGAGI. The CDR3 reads CASSPLGADTQYF. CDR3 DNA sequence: TGTGCCAGCAGCCCACTAGGAGCAGATACGCAGTATTTT.

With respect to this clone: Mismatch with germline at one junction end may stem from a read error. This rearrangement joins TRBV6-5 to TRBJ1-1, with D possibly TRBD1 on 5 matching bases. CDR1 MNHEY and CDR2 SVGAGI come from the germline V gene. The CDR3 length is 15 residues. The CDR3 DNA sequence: TGTGCCAGCGGTTATCGGGGCCCGGGGGACACTGAAGCTTTCTTT. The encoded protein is CASGYRGPGDTEAFF.

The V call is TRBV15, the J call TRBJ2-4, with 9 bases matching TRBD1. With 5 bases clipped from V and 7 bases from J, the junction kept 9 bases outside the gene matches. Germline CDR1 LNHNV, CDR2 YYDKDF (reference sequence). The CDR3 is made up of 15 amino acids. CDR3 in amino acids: CATSGKGQGGNIQYF. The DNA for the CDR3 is TGTGCCACCAGCGGGAAGGGACAGGGAGGGAACATTCAGTACTTC.

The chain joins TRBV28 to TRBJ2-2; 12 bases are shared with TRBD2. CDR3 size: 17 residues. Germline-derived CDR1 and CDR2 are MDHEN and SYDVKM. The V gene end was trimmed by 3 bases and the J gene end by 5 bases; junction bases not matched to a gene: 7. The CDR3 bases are TGTGCCAGCAGTTTCCAAAGGACTAGCGGGACAACCGGGGAGCTGTTTTTT. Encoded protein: CASSFQRTSGTTGELFF.

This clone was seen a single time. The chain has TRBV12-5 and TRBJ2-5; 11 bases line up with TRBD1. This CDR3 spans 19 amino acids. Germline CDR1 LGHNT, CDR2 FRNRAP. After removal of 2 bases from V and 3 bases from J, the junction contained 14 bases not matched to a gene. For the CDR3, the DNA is TGTGCTAGTGGTTTGACCCGGGACAGGGGGGGTCGGGAGGAAGAGACCCAGTACTTC. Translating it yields CASGLTRDRGGREEETQYF. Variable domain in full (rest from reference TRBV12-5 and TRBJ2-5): DARVTQTPRHKVTEMGQEVTMRCQPILGHNTVFWYRQTMMQGLELLAYFRNRAPLDDSGMPKDRFSAEMPDATLATLKIQPSEPRDSAVYFCASGLTRDRGGREEETQYFGPGTRLLVL.

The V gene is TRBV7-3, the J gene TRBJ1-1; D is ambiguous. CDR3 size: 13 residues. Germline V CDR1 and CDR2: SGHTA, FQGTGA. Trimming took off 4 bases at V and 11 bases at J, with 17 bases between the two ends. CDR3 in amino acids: CASSSTPNARAFF. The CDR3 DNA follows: TGTGCCAGCAGCTCTACTCCAAACGCGCGCGCTTTCTTT.

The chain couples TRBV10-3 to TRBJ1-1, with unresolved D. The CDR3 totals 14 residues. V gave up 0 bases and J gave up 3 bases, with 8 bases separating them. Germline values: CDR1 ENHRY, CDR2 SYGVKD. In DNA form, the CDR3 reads TGTGCCATCAGTGAGTCGTGGGAGCACACTGAAGCTTTCTTT. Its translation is CAISESWEHTEAFF.

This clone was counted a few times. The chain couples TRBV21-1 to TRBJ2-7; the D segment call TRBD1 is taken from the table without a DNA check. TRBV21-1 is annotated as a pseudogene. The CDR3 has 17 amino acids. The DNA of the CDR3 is TGTGCCAGCAGCAGCGGTCAGGGGTCGAAGAGCTCCTACGAGCAGTACTTC. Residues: CASSSGQGSKSSYEQYF.

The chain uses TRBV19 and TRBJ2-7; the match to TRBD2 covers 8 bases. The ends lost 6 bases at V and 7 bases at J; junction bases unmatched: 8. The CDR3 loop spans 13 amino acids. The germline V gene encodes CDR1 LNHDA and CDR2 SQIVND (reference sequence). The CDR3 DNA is TGTGCCAGTAGCCCCGGGAGGGAATGGGAGCAGTACTTC. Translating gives CASSPGREWEQYF.

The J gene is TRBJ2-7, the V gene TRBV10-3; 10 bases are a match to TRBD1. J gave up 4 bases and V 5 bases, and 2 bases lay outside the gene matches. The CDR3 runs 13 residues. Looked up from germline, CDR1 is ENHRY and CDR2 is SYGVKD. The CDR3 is CAISRDRGYEQYF. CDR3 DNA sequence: TGTGCCATCAGTAGGGACAGGGGATACGAGCAGTACTTC.

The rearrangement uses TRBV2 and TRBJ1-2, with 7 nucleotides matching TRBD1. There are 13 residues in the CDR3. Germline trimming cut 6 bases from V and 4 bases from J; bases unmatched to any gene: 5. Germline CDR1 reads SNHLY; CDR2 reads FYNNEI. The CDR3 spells CASRQDRAYGYTF. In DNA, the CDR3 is TGTGCCAGCAGACAAGACAGGGCCTATGGCTACACCTTC. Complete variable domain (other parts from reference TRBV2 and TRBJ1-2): EPEVTQTPSHQVTQMGQEVILRCVPISNHLYFYWYRQILGQKVEFLVSFYNNEISEKSEIFDDQFSVERPDGSNFTLKIRSTKLEDSAMYFCASRQDRAYGYTFGSGTRLTVV.

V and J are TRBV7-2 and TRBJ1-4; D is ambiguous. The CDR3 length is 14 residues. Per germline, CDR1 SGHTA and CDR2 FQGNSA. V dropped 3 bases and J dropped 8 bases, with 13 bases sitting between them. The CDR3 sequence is CASSFGGLGEKLFF. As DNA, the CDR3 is TGTGCCAGCAGCTTTGGAGGTTTGGGGGAAAAACTGTTTTTT. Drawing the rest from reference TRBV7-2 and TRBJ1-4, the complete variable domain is GAGVSQSPSNKVTEKGKDVELRCDPISGHTALYWYRQSLGQGLEFLIYFQGNSAPDKSGLPSDRFSAERTGGSVSTLTIQRTQQEDSAVYLCASSFGGLGEKLFFGSGTQLSVL.

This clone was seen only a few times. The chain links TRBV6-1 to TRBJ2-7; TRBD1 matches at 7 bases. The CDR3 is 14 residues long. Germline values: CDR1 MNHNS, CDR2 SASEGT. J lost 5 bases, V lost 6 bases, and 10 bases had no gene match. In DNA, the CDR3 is TGTGCCAGCAGCCTACTGGGACAGCACCACGAGCAGTACTTC. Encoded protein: CASSLLGQHHEQYF.

The CDR3 reads CASSGSGNTDTQYF. Written as DNA, the CDR3 is TGTGCCAGCAGCGGTAGCGGGAACACAGATACGCAGTATTTT. This rearrangement joins TRBV2 to TRBJ2-3; TRBD2 matches 8 bases. This CDR3 contains 14 residues. Germline-derived CDR1 and CDR2 are SNHLY and FYNNEI. V shed 6 bases and J 2 bases; nucleotides not matched to a gene: 4.